The 28 T cell receptor beta chains reported below all come from one sample, sequenced in a study of persistence of HIV-infected CD4 T cells. Sequencing used immunoSEQ version 4 in survey mode. Data came from immunoSEQ multiplex PCR; TCRdb stores just in-frame clones and leaves some out. The sample has 35,000 to 45,000 clones, about 83% seen once; the top ten hold approximately 5.4%. An overlapping HIV-1 Gag peptide pool stimulated these cells at roughly 1 ug/peptide/mL. Sorted nonresponding memory CD4+ T cells were CD40L-negative, CD69-negative, CD45RO-high. These receptors' antigens are unknown. The sequencing here drew on cultured CD4+ T cells from PBMCs, taken from a patient who received antiretroviral therapy. These receptors were taken from an adult with HIV. The donor label of this sample is uncertain.

The J gene is TRBJ2-7, the V gene TRBV29-1; no firm D call. CDR1 and CDR2 from the germline V gene are SQVTM and ANQGSEA. This CDR3 is built from 12 residues. V was shortened by 4 bases and J by 2 bases, with 9 bases between the two germline ends. The CDR3 nucleotides are TGCAGCGTTGTTGGCAACCCCTACGAGCAGTACTTC. Protein: CSVVGNPYEQYF.

The chain joins TRBV2 to TRBJ2-7; D remains ambiguous. CDR3 size: 14 residues. The V end was cut by 8 bases, the J end by 2 bases, with 16 bases between. In germline, CDR1 is SNHLY, CDR2 FYNNEI. The CDR3 loop reads CASRWDYSTYEQYF. CDR3 DNA sequence: TGTGCCAGCCGCTGGGATTATAGTACCTACGAGCAGTACTTC.

The chain employs TRBV6-1 and TRBJ2-7, with 10 bases that match TRBD1. The V and J ends lost 4 bases and 0 bases, in that order; junction bases with no gene match: 18. Germline CDR1 reads MNHNS; CDR2 reads SASEGT. The CDR3 is made up of 20 amino acids. The DNA of the CDR3 is TGTGCCAGCAGTGGCGTTAGGACAGGGGGTTTTGATCGCCCCTCCTACGAGCAGTACTTC. It yields the protein CASSGVRTGGFDRPSYEQYF.

The chain links TRBV7-9 to TRBJ2-3; the D gene is possibly TRBD2 (6 bases). With 5 bases removed from V and 4 bases from J, the gap between germline ends came to 19 bases. The CDR3 consists of 16 residues. The germline gives CDR1 SEHNR, CDR2 FQNEAQ (reference sequence). The CDR3 region is CASSMERLVLADTQYF. CDR3 in DNA: TGTGCCAGCAGCATGGAACGACTAGTACTCGCAGATACGCAGTATTTT.

V gene TRBV7-9 combines with J gene TRBJ2-1; no clear D. Trimming shortened V by 1 base and J by 0 bases, and 7 bases separated the two germline ends. The CDR3 spans 15 residues. Germline V CDR1 and CDR2: SEHNR, FQNEAQ (reference sequence). CDR3 protein: CASSLVPSSYNEQFF. CDR3 DNA: TGTGCCAGCAGCTTAGTGCCAAGCTCCTACAATGAGCAGTTCTTC.

The CDR3 DNA reads as TGTGCCACCAGCGGCGTACAGCAAGAGACCCAGTACTTC. Residues: CATSGVQQETQYF. The chain combines TRBV15 with TRBJ2-5, with D uncertain. CDR1 is LNHNV and CDR2 is YYDKDF in the germline V gene (reference sequence). The V and J ends lost 5 bases and 2 bases respectively, with 9 bases between them. CDR3 length equals 13 residues.

Here the CDR3 DNA reads TGTGCCAGCAGTGGAGGGGGCGGTAACTATGGCTACACCTTC. Its translation is CASSGGGGNYGYTF. The rearrangement links TRBV2 to TRBJ1-2; 7 nucleotides line up with TRBD1. The germline gives CDR1 SNHLY, CDR2 FYNNEI. The CDR3 runs 14 residues. V was pared by 4 bases and J by 1 base, with 3 bases of the junction left unmatched.

The chain links TRBV5-1 to TRBJ1-2; 8 bases are a match to TRBD1. Germline CDR1 and CDR2: SGHRS and YFSETQ. The CDR3 has 14 amino acids. Trimming took 4 bases from V and 3 from J; bases not matched to a gene: 5. The CDR3 loop is CASSRSGQDYGYTF. In DNA form, the CDR3 reads TGCGCCAGCAGCCGTTCGGGACAGGACTATGGCTACACCTTC.

This clone was seen just once. The J gene is TRBJ1-1, the V gene TRBV6-5, with unresolved D. V lost 7 bases, J lost 1 base, and 16 bases lay in between. The CDR3 has 15 residues. CDR1 and CDR2 from the germline V gene are MNHEY and SVGAGI. The CDR3, as DNA: TGTGCCAGCACTGTCCGTCAGGCCCCGAACACTGAAGCTTTCTTT. This gives the protein CASTVRQAPNTEAFF.

Comments on this clone: Other DNA sequences in the sample encode the same CDR3. The chain has TRBV3-1 (or the pseudogene TRBV3-2) and TRBJ2-7; D gene ambiguous. In germline, CDR1 is LGHDT, CDR2 YNNKEL (reference sequence). CDR3 length equals 12 residues. The V and J ends lost 1 base and 1 base respectively, with 2 bases between them. The CDR3 region is CASSQGSYEQYF. CDR3 in DNA: TGTGCCAGCAGCCAAGGTTCCTACGAGCAGTACTTC.

The V gene is TRBV11-3, the J gene TRBJ2-3, with D perhaps matching TRBD2 (5 bases). The germline V gene has CDR1 SGHNT and CDR2 YENEEA. Deletions cut 3 bases from V and 6 bases from J, with 10 bases between. The CDR3 spans 13 residues. The CDR3: CASSFNAGDTQYF. The CDR3 coding sequence is TGTGCCAGCAGCTTTAACGCGGGTGATACGCAGTATTTT.

The chain couples TRBV7-6 to TRBJ2-2; 9 bases line up with TRBD1. The CDR3 runs 15 residues. The V segment lost 4 bases and the J segment 6 bases; nucleotides outside the gene matches: 6. Germline V gene sequence: CDR1 SGHVS, CDR2 FNYEAQ. The CDR3 sequence is CASSYRDRAPGELFF. CDR3 coding DNA: TGTGCCAGCAGCTACCGGGACAGGGCTCCCGGGGAGCTGTTTTTT. Full variable domain (remainder filled in from reference TRBV7-6 and TRBJ2-2): GAGVSQSPRYKVTKRGQDVALRCDPISGHVSLYWYRQALGQGPEFLTYFNYEAQQDKSGLPNDRFSAERPEGSISTLTIQRTEQRDSAMYRCASSYRDRAPGELFFGEGSRLTVL.

The chain joins TRBV13 to TRBJ2-7; a possible D gene is TRBD2 (5 bases). The CDR3 is 14 amino acids. Germline V CDR1 and CDR2: PRHDT, FYEKMQ (reference sequence). Trimming took off 2 bases at V and 2 bases at J, with 10 bases between the two ends. The chain's CDR3 is CASSLSGITYEQYF. The CDR3 DNA is TGTGCCAGCAGCTTATCCGGGATCACCTACGAGCAGTACTTC.

The rearrangement uses TRBV25-1 and TRBJ2-1, with D possibly being TRBD2 (7 bases). Per the germline V gene, CDR1 is MGHDK and CDR2 is SYGVNS. Trimming took off 1 base at V and 7 bases at J, with 17 bases between the two ends. The CDR3 is 16 residues long. The CDR3 is CASSEFQGRGMNEQFF. Written as DNA, the CDR3 is TGTGCCAGCAGTGAATTCCAGGGGCGGGGGATGAATGAGCAGTTCTTC.

The chain couples TRBV6-5 to TRBJ1-4; no clear D gene. The CDR3 has 15 amino acids. Germline lookup yields CDR1 MNHEY and CDR2 SVGAGI. Between the trimmed V and J ends, which lost 2 bases and 7 bases, there was a span of 14 bases. CDR3 loop: CASSYLHQGGEKLFF. Here the CDR3 DNA reads TGTGCCAGCAGTTACCTACACCAAGGAGGTGAAAAACTGTTTTTT.

The V gene is TRBV7-3, the J gene TRBJ2-2; 7 nucleotides line up with TRBD2. In germline, CDR1 is SGHTA, CDR2 FQGTGA. The ends lost 6 bases at V and 4 bases at J; junction bases unmatched: 11. This CDR3 is 16 amino acids long. The CDR3 sequence: CASSSEAGEITGELFF. The CDR3 DNA sequence: TGTGCCAGCAGTTCCGAGGCGGGGGAGATCACCGGGGAGCTGTTTTTT.

The chain has TRBV18 and TRBJ1-1, with 7 bases fitting TRBD1. J was trimmed by 4 bases and V by 2 bases; bases with no gene match: 7. Germline CDR1 KGHSH, CDR2 LQKENI. The CDR3 runs 15 residues. CDR3 DNA: TGTGCCAGCTCACCAAGGACAGGTGGGGTCACTGAAGCTTTCTTT. It is translated as CASSPRTGGVTEAFF.

V gene TRBV28 combines with J gene TRBJ2-7; 7 nucleotides match TRBD2. Germline assignment: CDR1 MDHEN and CDR2 SYDVKM. The CDR3 sequence is 12 residues long. Trimming took 9 bases from V and 6 from J; bases not matched to a gene: 8. CDR3 region: CASQTSMGEQYF. DNA of the CDR3: TGTGCCAGTCAGACTAGCATGGGCGAGCAGTACTTC. Using reference TRBV28 and TRBJ2-7 for the parts outside the CDR3, the full variable domain is DVKVTQSSRYLVKRTGEKVFLECVQDMDHENMFWYRQDPGLGLRLIYFSYDVKMKEKGDIPEGYSVSREKKERFSLILESASTNQTSMYLCASQTSMGEQYFGPGTRLTVT.

This clone was recorded once. The V and J genes are TRBV6-1 and TRBJ2-3, with 11 bases aligning to TRBD2. CDR1 and CDR2 (germline): MNHNS, SASEGT. Trimming removed 3 bases from V and 4 bases from J; junction bases left unmatched: 3. The CDR3 is 15 amino acids. The CDR3 here is CASSDSGGVSDTQYF. As DNA, the CDR3 is TGTGCCAGCAGTGATAGCGGGGGGGTGTCAGATACGCAGTATTTT.

In its sample, this clone was seen a few times. The V call is TRBV19, the J call TRBJ2-7, with 7 bases that match TRBD1. In germline, CDR1 is LNHDA, CDR2 SQIVND (reference sequence). CDR3 length: 15 amino acids. The J segment lost 3 bases and the V segment lost 6 bases, leaving 11 bases of the junction unmatched. CDR3: CASSPNRGRGYEQYF. DNA of the CDR3: TGTGCCAGTAGCCCAAACAGGGGAAGGGGCTACGAGCAGTACTTC.

The chain is built from TRBV25-1 and TRBJ2-3; D remains ambiguous. V was trimmed by 4 bases and J by 3 bases, leaving 20 bases between them. This CDR3 is built from 17 residues. From germline, CDR1 is MGHDK and CDR2 SYGVNS. CDR3 coding DNA: TGTGCCAGCAGTGCCATCGGATCTTCAGCTGGGACAGATACGCAGTATTTT. It is translated as CASSAIGSSAGTDTQYF.

The chain couples TRBV5-1 to TRBJ2-7; D call uncertain. CDR1 SGHRS and CDR2 YFSETQ come from the germline V gene. This CDR3 region has 14 residues. V lost 2 bases and J lost 2, with 11 bases in between. CDR3 nucleotide sequence: TGCGCCAGCAGCTTTGCCCCGACGACCTACGAGCAGTACTTC. It codes for CASSFAPTTYEQYF.

The chain carries TRBV10-2 and TRBJ1-2; D is unclear. The V end lost 9 bases, the J end lost 0 bases, and 11 bases lay between the germline ends. The CDR3 is 13 residues long. Germline CDR1 is WSHSY and CDR2 is SAAADI. The CDR3 DNA reads as TGCGCCAGTAGGGCCGATGCTAACTATGGCTACACCTTC. Translation: CASRADANYGYTF.

The rearrangement links TRBV2 to TRBJ1-4; 12 bases are a match to TRBD1. V was clipped by 3 bases and J by 10 bases; unmatched bases: 9. The germline V gene has CDR1 SNHLY and CDR2 FYNNEI. The CDR3 spans 16 residues. The CDR3: CASSDSSGTGGSKLFF. CDR3 sequence (DNA): TGTGCCAGCAGTGATTCATCGGGGACAGGGGGCTCAAAACTGTTTTTT. Drawing the rest from reference TRBV2 and TRBJ1-4, the complete variable domain is EPEVTQTPSHQVTQMGQEVILRCVPISNHLYFYWYRQILGQKVEFLVSFYNNEISEKSEIFDDQFSVERPDGSNFTLKIRSTKLEDSAMYFCASSDSSGTGGSKLFFGSGTQLSVL.

The gene calls are TRBV6-1 and TRBJ1-6; 8 nucleotides align to TRBD1. CDR3 size: 15 residues. Germline values: CDR1 MNHNS, CDR2 SASEGT. Trimming removed 2 bases from V and 6 bases from J; junction bases left unmatched: 3. The CDR3 spells CASSEQGALNSPLHF. The CDR3 DNA is TGTGCCAGCAGTGAACAGGGGGCACTTAATTCACCCCTCCACTTT.

This rearrangement joins TRBV19 to TRBJ2-7, with 7 bases matching TRBD2. Per germline, CDR1 LNHDA and CDR2 SQIVND (reference sequence). The CDR3 runs 15 residues. Trimming took 3 bases from V and 2 from J; bases not matched to a gene: 7. The CDR3, as DNA: TGTGCCAGTAGTATCGGGTCAGGGAGGGCCTACGAGCAGTACTTC. Its translation: CASSIGSGRAYEQYF. Full variable domain (remainder filled in from reference TRBV19 and TRBJ2-7): DGGITQSPKYLFRKEGQNVTLSCEQNLNHDAMYWYRQDPGQGLRLIYYSQIVNDFQKGDIAEGYSVSREKKESFPLTVTSAQKNPTAFYLCASSIGSGRAYEQYFGPGTRLTVT.

In the case of this clone: One end of the junction is discordant with germline, which a read error may explain. The chain has TRBV5-4 and TRBJ2-5, with 13 bases that match TRBD2. The CDR3 is 15 residues long. Germline lookup yields CDR1 SGHNT and CDR2 YYREEE (reference sequence). This chain's CDR3 is CASTLTSGGSETQYF. As DNA, the CDR3 is TGTGCCAGCACCTTGACTAGCGGGGGGTCAGAGACCCAGTACTTC.

The chain recombines TRBV4-1 with TRBJ2-7; 8 positions match TRBD1. There are 20 residues in the CDR3. The V segment lost 3 bases and the J segment 2 bases; nucleotides outside the gene matches: 21. The germline gives CDR1 MGHRA, CDR2 YSYEKL. Here the CDR3 reads CASSQGWTGTGPITTYEQYF. The CDR3 DNA is TGCGCCAGCAGCCAGGGATGGACCGGGACAGGACCTATCACCACCTACGAGCAGTACTTC.